This T cell receptor beta chain was sequenced during a study of Ad26.COV2.S vaccination and SARS-CoV-2 variants. Study information: The donor was enrolled in the Ad26.COV2.S arm of the COV1001 trial. Recipients of Ad26.COV2.S got it intramuscularly, once or twice 56 days apart.

The treatment: some 19 received Ad26.COV2.S at low or high dose, single or two shots; 5 received placebo; per-sample allocation not given. Specimens were obtained on day 63 following the first vaccine or placebo injection. Sequenced by immunoSEQ multiplex PCR; TCRdb stores in-frame clones only, minus some. This table holds under 250,000 clones, roughly 87% found once. This clonotype was obtained from a person between 18 and 65 years old who received the Ad26.COV2.S COVID-19 vaccine or a placebo. The sample here was peripheral blood, taken in a trial of Ad26.COV2.S vaccine versus placebo.

The CDR3 coding sequence is TGTGCCAGTAGCAACCCCCGGGACAACCTACAAGAGACCCAGTACTTC. Translating gives CASSNPRDNLQETQYF. The chain employs TRBV19 and TRBJ2-5; D possibly corresponds to TRBD1 (6 bases). The CDR3 is 16 amino acids. Looked up from germline, CDR1 is LNHDA and CDR2 is SQIVND (reference sequence). Trimming cost V 6 bases and J 2 bases, with 19 bases left between them.